This T cell receptor (beta chain) originates from a study of STAT3 mutations in large granular lymphocyte leukemia. In the study overall: Among longitudinally sequenced T-LGLL patients, roughly half had canonical activating STAT3 mutations detected.

V was pared by 4 bases and J by 0 bases, with 10 bases between. Germline V gene data show CDR1 as MGHRA and CDR2 as YSYEKL. The CDR3 length is 15 residues. Study conclusions and caveats: Every T-LGLL patient had at least one immunodominant TCRbeta clonotype.

Average productive template count per sample was around 44,000. Data came from immunoSEQ multiplex PCR; TCRdb stores just in-frame clones and leaves some out. The sample lists fewer than 2,000 clones; about two thirds were seen once. This clone was recorded a few times. Antigen specificity is unknown. Sequencing used peripheral blood mononuclear cells. This TCR derives from a man aged 50-60 years with T-cell large granular lymphocyte leukemia. Some clones in this sample may be carry-over from other donors' samples. The genes are TRBV4-1 and TRBJ2-1; D remains ambiguous. CDR3 region: CASSPPPRSYNEQFF. DNA for the CDR3: TGCGCCAGCAGCCCTCCTCCTCGCTCCTACAATGAGCAGTTCTTC.